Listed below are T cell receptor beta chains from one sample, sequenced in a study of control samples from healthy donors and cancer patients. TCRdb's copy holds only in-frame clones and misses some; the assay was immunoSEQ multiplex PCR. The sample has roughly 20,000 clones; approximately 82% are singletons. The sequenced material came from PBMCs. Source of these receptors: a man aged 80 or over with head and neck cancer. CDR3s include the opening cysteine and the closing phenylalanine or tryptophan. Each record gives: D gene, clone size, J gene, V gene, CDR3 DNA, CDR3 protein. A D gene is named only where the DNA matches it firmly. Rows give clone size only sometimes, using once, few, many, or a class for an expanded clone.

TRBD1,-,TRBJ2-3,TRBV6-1,TGTGCCAGCAGTGCCCAGGGGGCTGTGAGCACAGATACGCAGTATTTT,CASSAQGAVSTDTQYF
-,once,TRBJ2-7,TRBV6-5,TGTGCCAGCACGGATTTCTACGAGCAGTACTTC,CASTDFYEQYF
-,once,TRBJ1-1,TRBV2,TGTGCCAGCGGACAGTACATGAACACTGAAGCTTTCTTT,CASGQYMNTEAFF
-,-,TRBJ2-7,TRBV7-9,TGTGCCAGCAGCTTGGGTGGGACACTGGGCGAGCAGTACTTC,CASSLGGTLGEQYF
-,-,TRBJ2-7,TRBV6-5,TGTGCCAGCAGATACAACTACGAGCAGTACTTC,CASRYNYEQYF
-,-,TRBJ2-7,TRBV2,TGTGCCAGCAGTGTGGCAGGGCCTGAGCAGTACTTC,CASSVAGPEQYF
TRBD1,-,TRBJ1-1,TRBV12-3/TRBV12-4,TGTGCCAGCAGTTTAACAGGGGAAACTGAAGCTTTCTTT,CASSLTGETEAFF
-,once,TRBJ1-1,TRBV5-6,TGTGCCAGCAGCTTGGTTTATTTGGGCGGGGGAACTGAAGCTTTCTTT,CASSLVYLGGGTEAFF
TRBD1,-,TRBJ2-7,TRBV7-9,TGTGCCAGCAGCTTAGAACCGGGACAGGGGACACACTACGAGCAGTACTTC,CASSLEPGQGTHYEQYF
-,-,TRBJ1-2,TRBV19,TGTGCCAGTAGTATAGGCAACAGCCCCATCTATGGCTACACCTTC,CASSIGNSPIYGYTF
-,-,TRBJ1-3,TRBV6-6,TGTGCCAGCAGTTCTGGGGGGGACACCATATATTTT,CASSSGGDTIYF
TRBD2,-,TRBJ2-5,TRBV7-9,TGTGCCAGCAGCTCCGGGACTAGCGGGCTCCAAGAGACCCAGTACTTC,CASSSGTSGLQETQYF
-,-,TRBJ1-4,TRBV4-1,TGCGCCAGCAGCCAAGTATGGGGCAGGGACGAAAAACTGTTTTTT,CASSQVWGRDEKLFF
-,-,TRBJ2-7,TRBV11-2,TGTGCCAGCAGCTTATACGGCTCTAGTGGGTTCGAGCAGTACTTC,CASSLYGSSGFEQYF
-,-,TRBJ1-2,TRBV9,TGTGCCAGCAGCGATAATACGGAGATCTATGGCTACACCTTC,CASSDNTEIYGYTF
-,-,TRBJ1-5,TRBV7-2,TGTGCCAGCAGCTTTAACAATCAGCCCCAGCATTTT,CASSFNNQPQHF
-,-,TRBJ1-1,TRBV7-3,TGTGCCAGCAGCCCGCAGGACGGCACTGAAGCTTTCTTT,CASSPQDGTEAFF
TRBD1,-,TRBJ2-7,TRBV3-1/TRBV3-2,TGTGCCAGCAGCTCACCGGGACAGCGCTACGAGCAGTACTTC,CASSSPGQRYEQYF
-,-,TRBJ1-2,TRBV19,TGTGCCAGTAGTTGGGGCGAGAATTATGGCTACACCTTC,CASSWGENYGYTF
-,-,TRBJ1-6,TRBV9,TGTGCCAGCAGCGTAGAGTCAAGGGGGGCTGGGAATTCACCCCTCCACTTT,CASSVESRGAGNSPLHF
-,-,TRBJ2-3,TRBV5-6,TGTGCCAGCAGCTTGGGATGGGGGGCGGGTACGCAGTATTTT,CASSLGWGAGTQYF
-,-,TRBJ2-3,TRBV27,TGTGCCAGCAGTGGCAGCCTATACACAGATACGCAGTATTTT,CASSGSLYTDTQYF
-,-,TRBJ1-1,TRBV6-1,TGTGCCAGCAGTGAAAGCGGGACTCCGTGGGTCGCTGAAGCTTTCTTT,CASSESGTPWVAEAFF
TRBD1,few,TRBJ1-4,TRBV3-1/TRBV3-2,TGTGCCAGCAGCCAAGGCAACAGGGGTGATGAAAAACTGTTTTTT,CASSQGNRGDEKLFF
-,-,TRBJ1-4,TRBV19,TGTGCCAGTAGTACCGGCCGCTTAAGGGGTGAAAAACTGTTTTTT,CASSTGRLRGEKLFF
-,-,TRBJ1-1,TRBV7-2,TGTGCCAGCAGCTTAGTAACTGAAGCTTTCTTT,CASSLVTEAFF
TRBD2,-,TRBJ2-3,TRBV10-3,TGTGCCATCAGTGACCCGGGACTAGCGGGGAATCCGGATAGCACAGATACGCAGTATTTT,CAISDPGLAGNPDSTDTQYF
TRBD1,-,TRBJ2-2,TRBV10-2,TGCGCCAGCCGGGACAGCAACACCGGGGAGCTGTTTTTT,CASRDSNTGELFF
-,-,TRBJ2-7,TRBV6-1,TGTGCCAGCAGTGAAGAACCCATACAGGAAAACTCCTACGAGCAGTACTTC,CASSEEPIQENSYEQYF
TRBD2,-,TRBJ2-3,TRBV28,TGTGCCAGCAGTTTAAAAGCGGGAGGGCGCACAGATACGCAGTATTTT,CASSLKAGGRTDTQYF
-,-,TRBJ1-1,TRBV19,TGTGCCAGTAGCTCGCCACCGGGGCAGAACACTGAAGCTTTCTTT,CASSSPPGQNTEAFF
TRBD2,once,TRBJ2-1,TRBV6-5,TGTGCCAGCAGTTACCTCGGGGGGGGCGCGTACAATGAGCAGTTCTTC,CASSYLGGGAYNEQFF
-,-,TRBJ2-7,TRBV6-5,TGTGCCAGCAGTTCTGACGGGAGCTACGAGCAGTACTTC,CASSSDGSYEQYF
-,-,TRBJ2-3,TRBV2,TGTGCCAGCAGTGAGGAAGGGGCGCTCACAGATACGCAGTATTTT,CASSEEGALTDTQYF
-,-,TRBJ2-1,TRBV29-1,TGCAGCGTTCGGGGGCCCTCCTACAATGAGCAGTTCTTC,CSVRGPSYNEQFF
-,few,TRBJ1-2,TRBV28,TGTGCCAGCAGTCCACCGGGGGAAGTGAGGGTCTATGGCTACACCTTC,CASSPPGEVRVYGYTF